This T cell receptor beta chain was captured in a study of shared clonotypes between healthy human individuals. Overall study results and limits: Rarefaction gave evidence that sorted-subset sequencing remained incomplete despite large depth.

V lost 2 bases, J lost 8 bases, and 5 bases stayed unmatched. Germline CDR1 reads MRHNA; CDR2 reads SNTAGT. The CDR3 is made up of 16 amino acids. The table came from immunoSEQ multiplex PCR; TCRdb's copy has only in-frame clones and leaves some out. The sample has some 2,500,000 clones, approximately 90% seen once; the top ten hold 0.37%. With respect to this clone: Its antigen is still unknown.

The V call is TRBV6-4, the J call TRBJ2-1; the match to TRBD2 covers 14 bases. The sequence came from a man between 18 and 35 years old in good health. Some clones in this sample may be carry-over from other donors' samples. Sequences were obtained from naive CD4+ T cells from PBMCs. Subset meaning: CD45RA+ positively selected. The CDR3 spells CASSDRGTSGSHEQFF. CDR3 bases: TGTGCCAGCAGTGACCGAGGGACTAGCGGGAGCCATGAGCAGTTCTTC.